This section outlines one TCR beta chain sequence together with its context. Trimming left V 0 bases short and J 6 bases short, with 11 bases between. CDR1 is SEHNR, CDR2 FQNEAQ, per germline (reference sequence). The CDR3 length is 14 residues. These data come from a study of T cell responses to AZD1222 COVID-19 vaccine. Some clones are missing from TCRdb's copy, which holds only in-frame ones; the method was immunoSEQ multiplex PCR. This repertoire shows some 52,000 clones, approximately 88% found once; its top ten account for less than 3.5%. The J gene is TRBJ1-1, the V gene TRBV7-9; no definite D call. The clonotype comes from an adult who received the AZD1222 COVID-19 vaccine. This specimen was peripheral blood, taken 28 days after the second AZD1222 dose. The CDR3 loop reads CASSLASPGPEAFF. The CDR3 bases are TGTGCCAGCAGCTTAGCATCCCCTGGGCCTGAAGCTTTCTTT.